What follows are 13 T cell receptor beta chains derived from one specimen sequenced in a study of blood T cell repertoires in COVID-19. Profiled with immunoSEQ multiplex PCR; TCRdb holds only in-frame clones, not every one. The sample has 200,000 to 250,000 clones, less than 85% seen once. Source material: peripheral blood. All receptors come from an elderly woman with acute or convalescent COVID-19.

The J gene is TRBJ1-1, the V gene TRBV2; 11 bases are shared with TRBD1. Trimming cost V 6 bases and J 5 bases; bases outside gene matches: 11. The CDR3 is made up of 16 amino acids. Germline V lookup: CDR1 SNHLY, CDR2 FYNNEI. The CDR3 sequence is CASRARTGGAGTEAFF. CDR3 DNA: TGTGCCAGCAGAGCCCGGACAGGGGGCGCGGGGACTGAAGCTTTCTTT. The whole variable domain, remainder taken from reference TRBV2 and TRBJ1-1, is EPEVTQTPSHQVTQMGQEVILRCVPISNHLYFYWYRQILGQKVEFLVSFYNNEISEKSEIFDDQFSVERPDGSNFTLKIRSTKLEDSAMYFCASRARTGGAGTEAFFGQGTRLTVV.

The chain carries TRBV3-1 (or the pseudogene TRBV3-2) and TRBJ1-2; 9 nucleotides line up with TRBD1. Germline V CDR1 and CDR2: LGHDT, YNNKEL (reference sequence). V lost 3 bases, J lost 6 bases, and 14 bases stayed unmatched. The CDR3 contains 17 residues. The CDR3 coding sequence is TGTGCCAGCAGCCAGGGACAGGGAGGGACCGGAGGCCATGGCTACACCTTC. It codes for CASSQGQGGTGGHGYTF.

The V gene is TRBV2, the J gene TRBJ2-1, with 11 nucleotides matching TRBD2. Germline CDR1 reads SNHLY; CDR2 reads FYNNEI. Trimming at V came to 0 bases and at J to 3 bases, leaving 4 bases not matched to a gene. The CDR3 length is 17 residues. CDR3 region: CASSEALGLADYNEQFF. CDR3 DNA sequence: TGTGCCAGCAGTGAAGCGCTGGGACTAGCGGACTACAATGAGCAGTTCTTC.

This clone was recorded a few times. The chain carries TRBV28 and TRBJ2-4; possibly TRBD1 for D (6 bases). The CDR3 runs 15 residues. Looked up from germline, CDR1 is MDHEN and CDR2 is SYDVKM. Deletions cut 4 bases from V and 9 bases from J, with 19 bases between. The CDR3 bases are TGTGCCAGCAGTTCCGCCGGGACACCCCAAGGCATTCAGTACTTC. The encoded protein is CASSSAGTPQGIQYF.

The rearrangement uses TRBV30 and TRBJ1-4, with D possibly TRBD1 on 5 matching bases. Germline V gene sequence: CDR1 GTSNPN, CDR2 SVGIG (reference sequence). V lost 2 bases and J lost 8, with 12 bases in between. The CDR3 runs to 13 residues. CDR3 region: CAWSSGYGEKLFF. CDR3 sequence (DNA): TGTGCCTGGAGTTCAGGGTACGGGGAAAAACTGTTTTTT.

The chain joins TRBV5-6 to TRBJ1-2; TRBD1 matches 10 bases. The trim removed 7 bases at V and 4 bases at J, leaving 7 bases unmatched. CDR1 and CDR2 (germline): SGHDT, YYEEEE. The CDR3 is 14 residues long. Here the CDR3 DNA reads TGTGCCAGCTGGACAGGGGGTGTCGGCTATGGCTACACCTTC. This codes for CASWTGGVGYGYTF.

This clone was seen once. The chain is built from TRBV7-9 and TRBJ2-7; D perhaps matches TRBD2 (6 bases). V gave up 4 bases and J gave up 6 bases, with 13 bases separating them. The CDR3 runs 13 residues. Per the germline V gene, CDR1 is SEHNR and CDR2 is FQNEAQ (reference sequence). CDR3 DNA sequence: TGTGCCAGCAGCTCGCGGGGTTCCCGCGAGCAGTACTTC. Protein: CASSSRGSREQYF.

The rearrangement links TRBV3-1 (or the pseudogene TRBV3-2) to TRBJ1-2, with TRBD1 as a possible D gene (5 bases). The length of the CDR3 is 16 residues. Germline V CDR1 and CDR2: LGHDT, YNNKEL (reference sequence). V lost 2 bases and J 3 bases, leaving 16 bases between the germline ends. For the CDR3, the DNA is TGTGCCAGCAGCCAAATAATGACAGCTGGAGACTATGGCTACACCTTC. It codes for CASSQIMTAGDYGYTF.

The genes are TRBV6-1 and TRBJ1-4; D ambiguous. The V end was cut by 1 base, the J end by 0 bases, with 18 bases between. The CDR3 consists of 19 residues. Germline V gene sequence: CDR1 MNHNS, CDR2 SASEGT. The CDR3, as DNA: TGTGCCAGCAGTGAAGACCTCCCACAGACCTATGCAACTAATGAAAAACTGTTTTTT. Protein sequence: CASSEDLPQTYATNEKLFF.

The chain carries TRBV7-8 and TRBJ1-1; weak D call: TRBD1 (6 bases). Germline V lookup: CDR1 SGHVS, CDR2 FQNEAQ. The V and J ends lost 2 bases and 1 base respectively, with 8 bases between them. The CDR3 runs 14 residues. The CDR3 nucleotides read TGTGCCAGCAGCTTATCAGGGGAGAACACTGAAGCTTTCTTT. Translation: CASSLSGENTEAFF.

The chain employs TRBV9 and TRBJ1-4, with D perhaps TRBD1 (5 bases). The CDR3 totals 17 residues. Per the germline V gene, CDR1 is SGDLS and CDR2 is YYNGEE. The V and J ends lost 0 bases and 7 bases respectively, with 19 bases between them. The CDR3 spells CASSVDSGLFEGEKLFF. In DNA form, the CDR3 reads TGTGCCAGCAGCGTAGACTCGGGACTCTTTGAAGGTGAAAAACTGTTTTTT.

Here the CDR3 reads CSVESSVGYTF. CDR3 DNA sequence: TGCAGCGTTGAATCGTCAGTCGGCTACACCTTC. This chain uses TRBV29-1 with TRBJ1-2, with D hard to call. Germline assignment: CDR1 SQVTM and CDR2 ANQGSEA. V shed 2 bases and J shed 8 bases, with 9 bases lying between them. The CDR3 covers 11 residues.

CDR3 amino acids: CASSPGQSAYNSPLHF. The CDR3 DNA reads TGCGCCAGCAGCCCGGGACAGTCCGCCTATAATTCACCCCTCCACTTT. V and J are TRBV5-1 and TRBJ1-6; 7 nucleotides line up with TRBD1. Germline CDR1 SGHRS, CDR2 YFSETQ. The CDR3 extends over 16 amino acids. J was trimmed by 2 bases and V by 4 bases; bases with no gene match: 6.